A few counts support the clone carrying this T cell receptor (beta chain). One entry per CDR3 protein, called by TCRdb with MiXCR from the 5' RACE reads. The repertoire holds about 400,000 distinct CDR3 sequences, with about a sixth as singletons. Trimming cost V 0 bases and J 5 bases, with 22 bases left between them. This CDR3 spans 18 amino acids. Germline CDR1 SGDLS, CDR2 YYNGEE. The data were obtained in a study of T-cell memory formation after mild COVID-19. J is TRBJ2-3 and V is TRBV9; D could derive from TRBD1 or TRBD2 (6 bases each). Sequencing was done on a sample of PBMCs or a T cell subset sorted from them (not recorded which). The sequence derives from a man between 18 and 35 years old who had mild COVID-19 (a few samples of this study predate the infection). Cell type and time point are not known. The CDR3 region is CASSVGATGAVGGDTQYF. For the CDR3, the DNA is TGTGCCAGCAGCGTAGGGGCGACGGGGGCCGTCGGAGGAGATACGCAGTATTTT.